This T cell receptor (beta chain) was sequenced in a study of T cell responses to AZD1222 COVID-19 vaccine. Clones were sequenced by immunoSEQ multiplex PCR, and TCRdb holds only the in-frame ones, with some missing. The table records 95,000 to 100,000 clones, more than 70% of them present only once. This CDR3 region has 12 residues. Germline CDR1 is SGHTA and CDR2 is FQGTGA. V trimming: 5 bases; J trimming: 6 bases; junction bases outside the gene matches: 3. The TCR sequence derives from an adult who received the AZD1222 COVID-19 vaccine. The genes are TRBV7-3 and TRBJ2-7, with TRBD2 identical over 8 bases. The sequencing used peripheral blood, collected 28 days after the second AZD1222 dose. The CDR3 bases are TGTGCCAGCAGCCCGGGGGGGGCCGAGCAGTACTTC. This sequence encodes CASSPGGAEQYF.